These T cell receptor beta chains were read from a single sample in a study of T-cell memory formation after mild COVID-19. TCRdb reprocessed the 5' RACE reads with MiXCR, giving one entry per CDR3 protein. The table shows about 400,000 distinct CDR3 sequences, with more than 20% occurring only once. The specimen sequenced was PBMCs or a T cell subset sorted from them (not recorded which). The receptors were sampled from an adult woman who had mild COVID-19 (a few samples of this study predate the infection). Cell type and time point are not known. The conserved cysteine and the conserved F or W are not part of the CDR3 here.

CDR3aa: SARPPGAGVNEQF
v_gene: TRBV20-1
len: 13

CDR3aa: ATSETGLASPYNEQF
v_gene: TRBV24-1
len: 15

CDR3aa: ASSLASGMNTEAF
v_gene: TRBV7-2
len: 13

CDR3aa: ASTRASRTGELF
v_gene: TRBV12-3/TRBV12-4
len: 12

CDR3aa: ASIPGALTEAF
v_gene: TRBV6-2/TRBV6-3
len: 11

CDR3aa: ASSLGGTAQANYGYT
v_gene: TRBV5-1
len: 15

CDR3aa: ASSPALYEQY
v_gene: TRBV12-3/TRBV12-4
len: 10

CDR3aa: ASSLGRLAGVALKDTQY
v_gene: TRBV7-8
len: 17

CDR3aa: ASSPRAGGREKLF
v_gene: TRBV12-3/TRBV12-4
len: 13

CDR3aa: ASSLTYRAQAEAF
v_gene: TRBV7-3
len: 13

CDR3aa: ASTLSGLLYNEQF
v_gene: TRBV27
len: 13

CDR3aa: ASSSLRENSYEQY
v_gene: TRBV7-8
len: 13

CDR3aa: ASTLTRDRGRNTEAF
v_gene: TRBV5-6
len: 15

CDR3aa: ASSRREFTEQY
v_gene: TRBV3-1
len: 11

CDR3aa: ASSMAGAYNEQF
v_gene: TRBV6-5
len: 12

CDR3aa: ASSLGQWELF
v_gene: TRBV28
len: 10

CDR3aa: ASSIAGGETQY
v_gene: TRBV5-1
len: 11

CDR3aa: ASSYNSFSGNTIY
v_gene: TRBV12-3/TRBV12-4
len: 13

CDR3aa: ASSERSGQDNSPLH
v_gene: TRBV5-1
len: 14

CDR3aa: ASSMIGATNEKLF
v_gene: TRBV19
len: 13